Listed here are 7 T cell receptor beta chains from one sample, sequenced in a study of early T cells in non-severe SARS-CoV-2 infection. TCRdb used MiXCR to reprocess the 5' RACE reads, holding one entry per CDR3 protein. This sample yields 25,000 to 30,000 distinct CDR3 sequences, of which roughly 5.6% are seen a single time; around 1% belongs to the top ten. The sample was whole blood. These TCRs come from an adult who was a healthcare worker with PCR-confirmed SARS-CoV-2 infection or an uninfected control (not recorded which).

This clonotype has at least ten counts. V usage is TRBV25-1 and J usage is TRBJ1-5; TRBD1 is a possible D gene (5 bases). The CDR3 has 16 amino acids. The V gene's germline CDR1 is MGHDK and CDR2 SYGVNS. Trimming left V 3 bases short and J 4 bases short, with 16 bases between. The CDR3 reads CASSESRGTGNQPQHF. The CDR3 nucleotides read TGTGCCAGCAGTGAGTCGAGGGGAACGGGAAATCAGCCCCAGCATTTT.

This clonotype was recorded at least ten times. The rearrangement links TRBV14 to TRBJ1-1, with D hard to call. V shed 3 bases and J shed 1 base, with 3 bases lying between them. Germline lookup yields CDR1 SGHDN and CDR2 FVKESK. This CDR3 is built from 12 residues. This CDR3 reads CASSHANTEAFF. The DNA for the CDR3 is TGTGCCAGCAGCCATGCGAACACTGAAGCTTTCTTT. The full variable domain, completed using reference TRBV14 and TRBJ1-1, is EAGVTQFPSHSVIEKGQTVTLRCDPISGHDNLYWYRRVMGKEIKFLLHFVKESKQDESGMPNNRFLAERTGGTYSTLKVQPAELEDSGVYFCASSHANTEAFFGQGTRLTVV.

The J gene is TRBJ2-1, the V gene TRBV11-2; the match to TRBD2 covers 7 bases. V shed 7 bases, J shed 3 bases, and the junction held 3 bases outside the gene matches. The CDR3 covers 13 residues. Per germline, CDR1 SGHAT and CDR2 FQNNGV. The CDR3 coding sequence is TGTGCCAGCATTGGGAGGGGCTACAATGAGCAGTTCTTC. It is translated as CASIGRGYNEQFF.

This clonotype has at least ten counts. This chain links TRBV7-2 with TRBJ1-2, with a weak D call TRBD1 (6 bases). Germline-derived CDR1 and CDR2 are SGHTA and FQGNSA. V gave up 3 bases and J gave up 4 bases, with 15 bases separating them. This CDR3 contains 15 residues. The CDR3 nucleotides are TGTGCCAGCAGCTTGACAGGACAAACCGGCTATGGCTACACCTTC. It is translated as CASSLTGQTGYGYTF.

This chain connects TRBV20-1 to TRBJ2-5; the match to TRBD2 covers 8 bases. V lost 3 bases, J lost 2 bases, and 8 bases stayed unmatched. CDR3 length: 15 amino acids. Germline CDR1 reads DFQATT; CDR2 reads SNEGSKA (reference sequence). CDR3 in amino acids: CSARALAGQQETQYF. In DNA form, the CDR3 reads TGCAGTGCTAGGGCGCTAGCGGGCCAACAAGAGACCCAGTACTTC.

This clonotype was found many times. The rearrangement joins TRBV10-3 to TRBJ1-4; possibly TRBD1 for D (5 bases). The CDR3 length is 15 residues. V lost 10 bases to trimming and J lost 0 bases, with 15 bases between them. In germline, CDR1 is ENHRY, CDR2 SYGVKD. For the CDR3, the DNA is TGTGCCACGGGAGGGACTTCCTCAACTAATGAAAAACTGTTTTTT. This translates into CATGGTSSTNEKLFF.

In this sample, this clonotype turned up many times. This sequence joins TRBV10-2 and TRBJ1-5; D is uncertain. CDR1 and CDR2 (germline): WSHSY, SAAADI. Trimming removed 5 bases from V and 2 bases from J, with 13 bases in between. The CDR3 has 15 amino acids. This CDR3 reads CASSTTPRGNQPQHF. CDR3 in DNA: TGCGCCAGCAGTACTACCCCTCGGGGCAATCAGCCCCAGCATTTT.